Each of the 12 T cell receptor beta chains below was sequenced from the same sample in a study of neurological immune-mediated disorders. Using its own MiXCR run on the 5' RACE reads, TCRdb lists one record per CDR3 protein. The sample shows fewer than 30,000 distinct CDR3 sequences, over 5% of them seen only once. Material: PBMCs. These TCRs come from a woman between 40 and 55 years old in good health.

The sample holds many counts of this clonotype. The rearrangement uses TRBV29-1 and TRBJ1-1; D ambiguous. This CDR3 has 14 amino acids. The V gene lost 8 bases and the J gene lost 4 bases, with 20 bases spanning the gap. The germline V gene encodes CDR1 SQVTM and CDR2 ANQGSEA. CDR3 DNA: TGCAGCTCTGTTTTAGGGTTTGGTCCCACTGAAGCTTTCTTT. Translating gives CSSVLGFGPTEAFF.

This clonotype has a count of ten or more. The CDR3 sequence: CASSLPLGGANVLTF. CDR3 DNA sequence: TGTGCCAGCAGCCTCCCCCTAGGAGGGGCCAACGTCCTGACTTTC. J is TRBJ2-6 and V is TRBV3-1; D gene unclear. Trimming shortened V by 4 bases and J by 4 bases, and 11 bases separated the two germline ends. The CDR3 has 15 residues. The germline CDR1 and CDR2 sequences are LGHDT and YNNKEL (reference sequence).

This sequence joins TRBV3-1 and TRBJ1-6, with a possible D match to TRBD1 (6 bases). CDR3 size: 15 residues. Per germline, CDR1 LGHDT and CDR2 YNNKEL (reference sequence). The V end lost 1 base, the J end lost 9 bases, and 13 bases lay between the germline ends. The CDR3, as DNA: TGTGCCAGCAGCCAAGGGGTCGGGGGCGCTTCACCCCTCCACTTT. It specifies CASSQGVGGASPLHF. Looking up the rest from reference TRBV3-1 and TRBJ1-6 gives the full variable domain: DTAVSQTPKYLVTQMGNDKSIKCEQNLGHDTMYWYKQDSKKFLKIMFSYNNKELIINETVPNRFSPKSPDKAHLNLHINSLELGDSAVYFCASSQGVGGASPLHFGNGTRLTVT.

This clonotype was recorded many times. The chain is built from TRBV10-3 and TRBJ2-1; TRBD2 agrees at 7 bases. Germline V CDR1 and CDR2: ENHRY, SYGVKD. Losses at the gene ends were 4 bases for V and 0 bases for J; bases not matched to a gene: 21. The CDR3 contains 21 residues. The CDR3 coding sequence is TGTGCCATCAGTGCGAGTCTGGGACTGACTAGCTCAAGGAGCTCCTACAATGAGCAGTTCTTC. Residues: CAISASLGLTSSRSSYNEQFF.

This clonotype was seen many times. V and J are TRBV18 and TRBJ2-6, with TRBD1 identical over 9 bases. In germline, CDR1 is KGHSH, CDR2 LQKENI. The CDR3 consists of 17 residues. With 6 bases clipped from V and 0 bases from J, the junction kept 6 bases outside the gene matches. CDR3 loop: CASSPGTGTSGANVLTF. CDR3 bases: TGTGCCAGCTCCCCCGGGACAGGGACCTCTGGGGCCAACGTCCTGACTTTC. Supplemented by reference TRBV18 and TRBJ2-6, the full variable domain reads NAGVMQNPRHLVRRRGQEARLRCSPMKGHSHVYWYRQLPEEGLKFMVYLQKENIIDESGMPKERFSAEFPKEGPSILRIQQVVRGDSAAYFCASSPGTGTSGANVLTFGAGSRLTVL.

This clonotype was counted many times. The chain is built from TRBV19 and TRBJ2-5; D not certain. The CDR3 covers 13 residues. Trimming removed 4 bases from V and 2 bases from J, with 8 bases in between. Germline assignment: CDR1 LNHDA and CDR2 SQIVND (reference sequence). The CDR3 region is CASSTGRQETQYF. The CDR3 DNA sequence: TGTGCCAGTAGTACGGGCAGGCAAGAGACCCAGTACTTC.

The V gene is TRBV5-1, the J gene TRBJ2-1, with a possible D match to TRBD1 (6 bases). V dropped 0 bases and J dropped 3 bases, with 10 bases sitting between them. CDR3 size: 15 residues. Germline assignment: CDR1 SGHRS and CDR2 YFSETQ. The CDR3 region has the DNA TGCGCCAGCAGCTTGGAGGACAGCCACTACAATGAGCAGTTCTTC. Translated, it gives CASSLEDSHYNEQFF.

This clonotype was seen ten or more times. V and J are TRBV5-1 and TRBJ2-3; 14 bases align to TRBD2. This CDR3 contains 23 residues. From germline, CDR1 is SGHRS and CDR2 YFSETQ. Unmatched junction bases numbered 26, after V lost 3 bases and J lost 5 bases. The CDR3 region is CASSSSAWTGGAPGLAGVDTQYF. The CDR3 DNA reads TGCGCCAGCAGCTCATCAGCTTGGACAGGGGGCGCGCCGGGACTAGCGGGAGTAGATACGCAGTATTTT.

Ten or more counts support this clonotype. In nucleotides, the CDR3 is TGCAGCGTCGAATTACTAGCATCCCGTGAGCAGTTCTTC. It specifies CSVELLASREQFF. The rearrangement uses TRBV29-1 and TRBJ2-1, with D possibly TRBD2 on 6 matching bases. In germline, CDR1 is SQVTM, CDR2 ANQGSEA. The CDR3 totals 13 residues. Trimming removed 6 bases at V and 9 bases at J, with 18 bases between.

By share, this clonotype counts as medium-sized. The gene calls are TRBV14 and TRBJ2-3; 7 bases line up with TRBD2. CDR1 SGHDN and CDR2 FVKESK come from the germline V gene. This CDR3 spans 20 amino acids. J was trimmed by 7 bases and V by 3 bases; bases with no gene match: 25. CDR3 loop: CASSQTLGGTSLLRTNTQYF. The CDR3, as DNA: TGTGCCAGCAGCCAGACCCTGGGGGGGACGAGTTTACTTCGCACGAATACGCAGTATTTT.

Many counts were recorded for this clonotype. The CDR3 bases are TGCAGCGTTTCCCCTATAAATGGCTACACCTTC. Its translation is CSVSPINGYTF. The V call is TRBV29-1, the J call TRBJ1-2; D gene ambiguous. This CDR3 has 11 amino acids. V was shortened by 5 bases and J by 6 bases, with 10 bases between the two germline ends. Germline V gives CDR1 SQVTM, CDR2 ANQGSEA.

This clonotype was counted many times. This chain uses TRBV4-2 with TRBJ2-3; 7 bases align to TRBD2. Germline trimming cut 1 base from V and 2 bases from J; bases unmatched to any gene: 6. CDR3 length equals 16 residues. CDR1 and CDR2 from the germline V gene are LGHNA and YNFKEQ. CDR3 sequence (DNA): TGTGCCAGCAGCCAAGCGGCTAGCGGATACACAGATACGCAGTATTTT. Amino acid sequence: CASSQAASGYTDTQYF.